Below, 8 T cell receptor beta chains from the same sample are listed, as sequenced in a study of OX40 agonist ivuxolimab in advanced cancers. TCRdb keeps only in-frame clones here, not all; method: immunoSEQ multiplex PCR. The table has 50,000 to 70,000 clones, around 80% seen once; the top ten hold about 2.2%. This specimen consisted of CD4+ or CD8+ T cells sorted from blood, obtained in a trial of the OX40 agonist ivuxolimab. The receptor source for this set is an adult with an advanced solid tumor such as melanoma, head and neck, liver or kidney cancer.

The genes are TRBV29-1 and TRBJ2-7, with 7 bases matching TRBD1. CDR3 length: 14 amino acids. V lost 1 base, J lost 4 bases, and 7 bases stayed unmatched. In germline, CDR1 is SQVTM, CDR2 ANQGSEA. CDR3 protein: CSVEAPGQKYEQYF. In DNA form, the CDR3 reads TGCAGCGTTGAAGCTCCGGGACAGAAATACGAGCAGTACTTC.

This clone was seen a few times. The rearrangement joins TRBV19 to TRBJ1-2, with D perhaps matching TRBD1 (5 bases). Germline V gives CDR1 LNHDA, CDR2 SQIVND (reference sequence). The length of the CDR3 is 16 residues. The V and J ends lost 5 bases and 3 bases respectively, with 19 bases between them. The CDR3 bases are TGTGCCAGTAGTGCACCGGGACGACCCCTTGACTATGGCTACACCTTC. Amino acid sequence: CASSAPGRPLDYGYTF. The full variable domain, rest sourced from reference TRBV19 and TRBJ1-2, is DGGITQSPKYLFRKEGQNVTLSCEQNLNHDAMYWYRQDPGQGLRLIYYSQIVNDFQKGDIAEGYSVSREKKESFPLTVTSAQKNPTAFYLCASSAPGRPLDYGYTFGSGTRLTVV.

The chain links TRBV4-1 to TRBJ2-7, with unresolved D. The CDR3 runs to 14 residues. The germline V gene encodes CDR1 MGHRA and CDR2 YSYEKL. The ends were cut back, 0 bases at V and 3 bases at J, with 9 bases in the middle. CDR3 sequence (DNA): TGCGCCAGCAGCCAAGAGGTTGGGGTCTACGAGCAGTACTTC. Protein: CASSQEVGVYEQYF.

The chain is built from TRBV6-5 and TRBJ1-3, with TRBD1 matching 7 bases. CDR1 is MNHEY and CDR2 is SVGAGI in the germline V gene. J was trimmed by 2 bases and V by 6 bases; bases with no gene match: 10. The CDR3 is 16 residues long. CDR3 loop: CASRYGTDSPGNTIYF. The CDR3 DNA reads TGTGCCAGCAGATACGGGACAGATTCTCCTGGAAACACCATATATTTT.

The chain has TRBV11-2 and TRBJ1-5; TRBD1 aligns across 7 bases. With V trimmed by 0 bases and J by 2 bases, 7 bases remained unmatched. This CDR3 has 17 amino acids. Germline values: CDR1 SGHAT, CDR2 FQNNGV. The CDR3 loop reads CASSLDGRQGGNQPQHF. CDR3 in DNA: TGTGCCAGCAGCTTAGACGGGCGCCAGGGGGGCAATCAGCCCCAGCATTTT.

The chain has TRBV7-9 and TRBJ2-5; D not resolved. Germline V lookup: CDR1 SEHNR, CDR2 FQNEAQ (reference sequence). Trimming removed 3 bases from V and 0 bases from J, with 2 bases in between. CDR3 length: 12 amino acids. The CDR3 sequence: CASSFYQETQYF. The DNA of the CDR3 is TGTGCCAGCAGCTTTTACCAAGAGACCCAGTACTTC. Drawing the rest from reference TRBV7-9 and TRBJ2-5, the complete variable domain is DTGVSQNPRHKITKRGQNVTFRCDPISEHNRLYWYRQTLGQGPEFLTYFQNEAQLEKSRLLSDRFSAERPKGSFSTLEIQRTEQGDSAMYLCASSFYQETQYFGPGTRLLVL.

This chain links TRBV5-1 with TRBJ1-2; D is unclear. Trimming cost V 5 bases and J 2 bases, with 19 bases left between them. Looked up from germline, CDR1 is SGHRS and CDR2 is YFSETQ. This CDR3 comprises 16 residues. CDR3 sequence (DNA): TGCGCCAGCAGTAGCCCCGATGACGCTCGAAACTATGGCTACACCTTC. This codes for CASSSPDDARNYGYTF.

DNA for the CDR3: TGCGCCAGCAGGCGGGACAGAGTATTGAACACTGAAGCTTTCTTT. The encoded protein is CASRRDRVLNTEAFF. The chain links TRBV10-2 to TRBJ1-1; TRBD1 aligns across 7 bases. Germline V gives CDR1 WSHSY, CDR2 SAAADI. V lost 6 bases and J lost 0; bases outside the gene matches: 7. The CDR3 consists of 15 residues.